These 5 T cell receptor beta chains were all obtained from the same sample, sequenced in a study of blood T cells in healthy people across ages. A J-beta primer mix and a sample-barcoded 5' primer were used in a second PCR of roughly 6 to 12 cycles. TCRdb independently ran MiXCR on the 5' RACE reads; one entry per CDR3 protein. The repertoire holds about 1.4 million distinct CDR3 sequences, approximately 59% seen once, with approximately 7% in the top ten. The sequenced sample was blood. Source of these receptors: a man aged 18 to 29 in good health.

This clonotype was picked up a small number of times. The rearrangement joins TRBV2 to TRBJ1-5; D uncertain. The CDR3 consists of 13 residues. Germline V CDR1 and CDR2: SNHLY, FYNNEI. V was clipped by 8 bases and J by 5 bases, with 13 bases between them. The CDR3 sequence is CASRTASDQPQHF. The CDR3 DNA reads as TGTGCCAGCCGGACGGCGAGTGATCAGCCCCAGCATTTT.

The chain has TRBV5-1 and TRBJ2-1, with D possibly TRBD1 on 6 matching bases. Germline lookup yields CDR1 SGHRS and CDR2 YFSETQ. This CDR3 is built from 16 residues. Trimming stripped 0 bases from V and 4 bases from J, with 14 bases between. CDR3: CASSLARDIIYNEQFF. The CDR3 DNA is TGCGCCAGCAGCTTGGCCCGGGACATCATTTACAATGAGCAGTTCTTC.

The genes are TRBV10-1 and TRBJ2-7; weak D call: TRBD2 (5 bases). The end of the DNA aligns better with TRBJ2-5, so the J call may be wrong. CDR3 length equals 15 residues. Germline lookup yields CDR1 WNHNN and CDR2 SYGVQD (reference sequence). CDR3 sequence (DNA): TGCGCCAGCAGTGAGGCGTATGGGAGTGAAGAGACCCAGTACTTC. Its translation is CASSEAYGSEETQYF.

This clonotype was picked up a small number of times. The CDR3 is CSARESGTAIYEQYF. DNA of the CDR3: TGCAGTGCTAGAGAATCCGGGACAGCGATCTACGAGCAGTACTTC. J is TRBJ2-5 and V is TRBV20-1, with 7 nucleotides matching TRBD1. The J call is uncertain, as TRBJ2-7 better fits the DNA end. Germline V gene data show CDR1 as DFQATT and CDR2 as SNEGSKA (reference sequence). The CDR3 runs to 15 residues.

The rearrangement uses TRBV12-3 or TRBV12-4 and TRBJ1-2; tentatively, D is TRBD1 (6 bases). The CDR3 has 15 residues. V lost 3 bases and J 4 bases, leaving 15 bases between the germline ends. The CDR3 coding sequence is TGTGCCAGCAGTTTGGACAGCCCAATTCGCTATGGCTACACCTTC. The encoded protein is CASSLDSPIRYGYTF.